Below are 6 T cell receptor beta chains sequenced from a single sample in a study of human versus mouse CDR3 diversity and MHC coevolution (dated by TCRdb to 2016 to 2017). Library preparation was by the immunoSEQ multiplex PCR assay. Sourced from immuneACCESS, this table was stored by TCRdb with only in-frame sequences that have V and J called. A share of the clones is absent; for the studies checked, an unresolved V gene accounts for under half, and the remainder has no known explanation. The sample table lists tens of thousands of clones, around 94% of them with a count of one. The ten largest account for approximately 17% of the sample. The specimen was naive CD4+ T cells from blood. What this sample's cell subset or site label stands for: CD45RO-negative CD62L-positive naive CD4 T cells. Receptors originate from a person in their sixties in good health.

The chain carries TRBV18 and TRBJ1-4; a weak D match, TRBD1 (5 bases). This CDR3 is built from 15 residues. Germline V gene lookup returns CDR1 KGHSH and CDR2 LQKENI. Trimming shortened V by 6 bases and J by 5 bases, and 16 bases separated the two germline ends. CDR3: CASSPIRESNEKLFF. Here the CDR3 DNA reads TGTGCCAGCTCGCCAATCAGGGAAAGCAATGAAAAACTGTTTTTT.

The CDR3 sequence: CASASQGGQYEQYF. The CDR3 DNA sequence: TGTGCCAGCGCGTCGCAGGGAGGTCAGTACGAGCAGTACTTC. The chain links TRBV27 to TRBJ2-7; a possible D gene is TRBD2 (6 bases). The CDR3 extends over 14 amino acids. V lost 8 bases to trimming and J lost 4 bases, with 18 bases between them. Germline values: CDR1 MNHEY, CDR2 SMNVEV (reference sequence).

The chain carries TRBV9 and TRBJ2-1; 8 bases agree with TRBD2. CDR1 SGDLS and CDR2 YYNGEE come from the germline V gene. CDR3 length: 14 residues. The junction had 8 bases not matched to a gene; V was cut back by 4 bases and J by 8 bases. The CDR3: CASSRLARGDEQFF. CDR3 nucleotides: TGTGCCAGCAGCCGACTAGCGAGAGGTGATGAGCAGTTCTTC.

The rearrangement uses TRBV30 and TRBJ2-1, with 7 bases fitting TRBD2. Germline CDR1 and CDR2: GTSNPN and SVGIG (reference sequence). The CDR3 has 12 amino acids. Trimming cost V 8 bases and J 3 bases; bases outside gene matches: 4. The DNA of the CDR3 is TGTGCCGTGGGACTATACTACAATGAGCAGTTCTTC. Its protein is CAVGLYYNEQFF. The full variable domain, completed using reference TRBV30 and TRBJ2-1, is SQTIHQWPATLVQPVGSPLSLECTVEGTSNPNLYWYRQAAGRGLQLLFYSVGIGQISSEVPQNLSASRPQDRQFILSSKKLLLSDSGFYLCAVGLYYNEQFFGPGTRLTVL.

V gene TRBV27 combines with J gene TRBJ1-1; D is possibly TRBD1 (6 bases). The germline V and J ends were trimmed by 4 bases and 14 bases, with 17 bases remaining between them. The CDR3 has 12 amino acids. Germline V gene data show CDR1 as MNHEY and CDR2 as SMNVEV (reference sequence). CDR3 sequence reads: CASSSQLWGGFF. In nucleotides, the CDR3 is TGTGCCAGCAGTTCCCAGCTTTGGGGGGGCTTCTTT.

The chain is built from TRBV6-1 and TRBJ1-5; a weak D match, TRBD1 (5 bases). Trimming removed 7 bases from V and 6 bases from J, with 16 bases in between. The CDR3 consists of 14 residues. The germline CDR1 and CDR2 sequences are MNHNS and SASEGT. The DNA of the CDR3 is TGTGCCAGCATTTTACAGGAGTTTACTCAGCCCCAGCATTTT. It encodes CASILQEFTQPQHF.